This T cell receptor (beta chain) was sequenced in a study of cytomegalovirus exposure and HLA in healthy donors. General study findings and limits: Cytomegalovirus-associated status was assigned to about 170 TCR beta chains.

With regard to this clone: Antigen: not known.

V shed 5 bases, J shed 3 bases, and the junction held 6 bases outside the gene matches. The length of the CDR3 is 15 residues. Germline V CDR1 and CDR2: SGHRS, YFSETQ. PCR amplification relied on 60 Vbeta primers (plus 13 Jbeta primers). Here immunoSEQ multiplex PCR was the method, and the copy in TCRdb shows in-frame clones only, minus some. The top ten hold about 9.1% of the sample, which has about 82,000 clones, over 70% seen once. V and J are TRBV5-1 and TRBJ2-7; 12 bases line up with TRBD2. The clonotype was recovered from a man aged 40-49 years in good health and CMV-seropositive. The material sequenced was PBMCs. The CDR3 DNA sequence: TGCGCCAGCAGGCTGGAACTAGCGGGAGGCTACGAGCAGTACTTC. Its protein product is CASRLELAGGYEQYF.